This TCR beta chain was sequenced in a study of T cell changes during pregnancy in multiple sclerosis. Germline CDR1 and CDR2: SGHDN and FVKESK. V shed 4 bases and J 5 bases; nucleotides not matched to a gene: 4. There are 15 residues in the CDR3. Sequencing was performed with immunoSEQ multiplex PCR; in TCRdb, only in-frame clones are kept and a portion is missing. The data contain tens of thousands of clones, around nine tenths of them seen just once; the ten biggest clones take up 3.3%. The material sequenced was peripheral blood, taken in the first trimester of pregnancy. J is TRBJ2-7 and V is TRBV14; 14 bases are shared with TRBD2. This receptor was identified in a female donor in good health, enrolled as a control in a pregnancy study. CDR3 DNA: TGTGCCAGCAGCCCATTGGGACTAGCGGGAGACGAGCAGTACTTC. This codes for CASSPLGLAGDEQYF.